This paragraph reports one T cell receptor (beta chain). What antigen it recognizes has not been identified. One base away there is no much larger clone; base qualities are not given. Each donor gave one peripheral blood draw, approximately 0.11 L on average, collected into heparinised tubes. A BD FACSAria II was used to sort naive, central memory, regulatory and stem cell-like memory CD4+ T cells with a panel that included CD45RO, CCR7, CD25, CD127, CD95 and CD27. Every sorted population had a purity above 95%. Right away, PBMCs were isolated by Lymphoprep density gradient centrifugation and were stained directly, with no culture step. So that batch effects would be minimized, each experiment stained and sorted samples in pairs, pairing one healthy donor with one patient. The CDR3 goes from the cysteine to the phenylalanine over 18 residues. The read is trimmed to its CDR3 DNA, 54 bases read in frame from base 1.

The entry originates in a study of beta chain features in type 1 diabetes (dated by TCRdb to between 2017 and 2018). Regarding the study in general: No differences in mean age, gender distribution, total cell number or subset yield were found between patients and healthy donors. A total of about 100,000,000 sorted cells were examined across all samples, and RNA yield correlated strongly with the number of cells per subset. The study compared the TCRB repertoires of sorted circulating CD4+ T cell subsets in recently diagnosed type 1 diabetes patients with those in matched healthy donors. Naive and central memory subsets were obtained from all 30 or so donors, but regulatory and stem cell-like memory subsets were isolated from only 8 patients and roughly eight healthy donors. General conclusions and limits of the study: Only small numbers of individuals were included in the HLA sub-analyses, which left unresolved whether HLA type had any influence on TCRB rearrangement. Type 1 diabetes patients showed a moderate but significant shortening of TCRB CDR3 length in all four CD4+ subsets. At VDJ recombination sites, patients with type 1 diabetes made fewer insertions and deleted more nucleotides, a pattern implying thymic rearrangement abnormalities. Naive, central memory and regulatory TCRB repertoires appeared to be more alike among patients than among healthy donors. Because cDNA rather than genomic DNA was sequenced, highly expressing activated cells could have been over-represented, although no difference in activation and CD3 levels was found between groups. PCR may preferentially amplify shorter templates, but because patient and control samples were amplified and corrected together, any resulting skew would affect both groups equally.

The entire amount of isolated RNA was reverse transcribed using the High Capacity cDNA Reverse Transcription Kit, so the sequenced TCRB transcripts were expressed ones. Deep immunoSEQ sequencing was applied to naive, central memory and regulatory T cell samples, giving an average of roughly 3.6 million total reads per sample. Sorted cells were lysed in RLT buffer, and RNA was extracted using DNase-treated RNeasy Micro or Mini kits according to cell number. To prevent cross-contamination, every cell subset was processed on its own, while patient and healthy donor samples were processed together. TCRB sequences were amplified from cDNA with the immunoSEQ multiplex PCR, producing 87-bp fragments spanning the CDR3 region. Sequencing of the amplicons was performed on the Illumina HiSeq platform. The authors processed their data as follows. PCR bias was computationally corrected using synthetic template baselines, reads within Hamming distance 2 were collapsed, and singletons that could not be merged were discarded. By aligning reads against IMGT, V, D and J genes, CDR3 length, and insertions or deletions at six rearrangement sites were assigned. Within each subset, clonotype counts were normalized to sorted cell number, and only after that were true diversity and Gini coefficients computed with the tcR R package. The overlap coefficient, calculated on TCRB nucleotide sequences, was used to measure repertoire sharing. Out-of-frame TCRB sequences from naive cells were analyzed as a proxy for the pre-selection repertoire. Here the immuneACCESS table is served through TCRdb, limited to in-frame sequences with V and J called. Missing clones are a known gap in these copies; in checked studies unresolved V genes cover under half, and the rest lacks a known reason. V and J calls and clone size are given by that table; D and trimming were obtained from the DNA. The sample includes around 350,000 clones, with around an eighth observed a single time. More than 0.015% of the sample is held by the ten biggest clonotypes.

The source of this sequence is a man aged 18 to 35 in good health. The sequenced material came from naive CD4+ T cells from blood. The cell subset or site label for this specimen denotes: true naive CD4+ T cells. The chain uses TRBV21-1 and TRBJ2-2; the D call TRBD1 from the table was never checked on the DNA. TRBV21-1 is termed a pseudogene. This receptor has the CDR3 CASSKGFRDRVGGGELFF. The DNA sequence is TGTGCCAGCAGCAAAGGGTTTCGGGACAGGGTAGGGGGCGGGGAGCTGTTTTTT.